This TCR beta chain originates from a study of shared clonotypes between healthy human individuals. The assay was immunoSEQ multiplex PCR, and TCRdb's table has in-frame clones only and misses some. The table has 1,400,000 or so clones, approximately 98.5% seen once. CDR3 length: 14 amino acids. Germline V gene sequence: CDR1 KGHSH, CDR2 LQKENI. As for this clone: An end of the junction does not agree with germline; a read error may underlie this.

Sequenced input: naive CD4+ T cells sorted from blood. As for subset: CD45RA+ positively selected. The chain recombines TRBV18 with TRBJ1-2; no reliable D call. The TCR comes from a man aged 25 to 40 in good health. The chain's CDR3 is CASSPTQPLPVVAF. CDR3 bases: TGTGCCAGCTCACCAACTCAGCCCCTTCCCGTTGTAGCCTTC.